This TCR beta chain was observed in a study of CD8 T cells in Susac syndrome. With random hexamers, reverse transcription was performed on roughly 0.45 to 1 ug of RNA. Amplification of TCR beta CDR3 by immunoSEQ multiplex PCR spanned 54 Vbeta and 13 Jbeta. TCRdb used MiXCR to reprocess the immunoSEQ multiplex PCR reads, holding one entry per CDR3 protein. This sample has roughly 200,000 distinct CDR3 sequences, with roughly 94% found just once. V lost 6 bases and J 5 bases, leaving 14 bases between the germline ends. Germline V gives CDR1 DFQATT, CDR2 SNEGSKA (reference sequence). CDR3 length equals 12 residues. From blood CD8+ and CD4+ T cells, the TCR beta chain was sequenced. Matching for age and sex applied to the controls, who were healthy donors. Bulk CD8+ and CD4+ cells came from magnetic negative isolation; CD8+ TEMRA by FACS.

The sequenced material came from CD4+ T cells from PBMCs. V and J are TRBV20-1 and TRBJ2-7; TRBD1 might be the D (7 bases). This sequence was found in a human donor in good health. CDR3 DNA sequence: TGCAGTGCGCGGGACAGAAGAGACGAGCAGTACTTC. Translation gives CSARDRRDEQYF.